Below, 24 T cell receptor beta chains from the same sample are listed, as sequenced in a study of blood T cell repertoires in COVID-19. Profiling relied on immunoSEQ multiplex PCR, and the TCRdb table lists in-frame clones only, not all of them. Among some 400,000 clones listed, almost 90% were seen once. Sequences were obtained from peripheral blood. Receptor source: a man younger than 35 with active or convalescent COVID-19.

A note on this clone: Other DNA sequences of this sample code for an identical CDR3. The J gene is TRBJ1-5, the V gene TRBV18, with 9 bases that match TRBD1. Germline V lookup: CDR1 KGHSH, CDR2 LQKENI. CDR3 length: 14 amino acids. The trim removed 6 bases at V and 5 bases at J, leaving 5 bases unmatched. CDR3 in DNA: TGTGCCAGCTCGTCACAGGGGGCCGATCAGCCCCAGCATTTT. Protein: CASSSQGADQPQHF.

V usage is TRBV6-5 and J usage is TRBJ1-5, with D perhaps matching TRBD1 (5 bases). Germline V CDR1 and CDR2: MNHEY, SVGAGI. The CDR3 length is 15 residues. Trimming stripped 5 bases from V and 6 bases from J, with 17 bases between. DNA for the CDR3: TGTGCCAGCAGTCCCTGGGCGGGGGTAGGTCAGCCCCAGCATTTT. Protein sequence: CASSPWAGVGQPQHF.

This clone was picked up one time. The chain couples TRBV24-1 to TRBJ1-4; tentative D call: TRBD1 (6 bases). Trimming removed 0 bases from V and 2 bases from J, with 18 bases in between. Germline V CDR1 and CDR2: KGHDR, SFDVKD. The CDR3 is 19 residues long. For the CDR3, the DNA is TGTGCCACCAGTGATTTGAGATCGAAAACTGGACAGACTAATGAAAAACTGTTTTTT. This sequence encodes CATSDLRSKTGQTNEKLFF.

The gene calls are TRBV4-1 and TRBJ1-2, with D unresolved. This CDR3 spans 15 amino acids. V was pared by 3 bases and J by 0 bases, with 11 bases between. Germline CDR1 is MGHRA and CDR2 is YSYEKL. This CDR3 is CASSHPARPNYGYTF. In DNA, the CDR3 is TGCGCCAGCAGCCACCCCGCGAGGCCTAACTATGGCTACACCTTC.

This chain joins TRBV20-1 and TRBJ2-3, with D possibly being TRBD2 (5 bases). Germline CDR1 is DFQATT and CDR2 is SNEGSKA (reference sequence). The CDR3 extends over 11 amino acids. V lost 6 bases and J 6 bases, leaving 10 bases between the germline ends. The CDR3 DNA reads as TGCAGTGCCGTTAGCGTGGATACGCAGTATTTT. Amino acids: CSAVSVDTQYF.

This rearrangement joins TRBV6-6 to TRBJ2-1; D is uncertain. This CDR3 has 12 amino acids. The germline V and J ends were trimmed by 2 bases and 5 bases, with 4 bases remaining between them. CDR1 is MNHNY and CDR2 is SVGAGI in the germline V gene (reference sequence). Here the CDR3 DNA reads TGTGCCAGCAGTTACATAGACAATGAGCAGTTCTTC. Its protein is CASSYIDNEQFF.

V is TRBV7-2 and J is TRBJ2-7; the D gene is possibly TRBD2 (5 bases). The V gene's germline CDR1 is SGHTA and CDR2 FQGNSA. This CDR3 comprises 14 residues. V lost 2 bases and J 5 bases, leaving 13 bases between the germline ends. The CDR3 region has the DNA TGTGCCAGCAGCTTATCGGGGATTGTGGACGAGCAGTACTTC. This translates into CASSLSGIVDEQYF.

The chain uses TRBV28 and TRBJ1-2; 10 bases line up with TRBD1. V trimming: 11 bases; J trimming: 2 bases; junction bases outside the gene matches: 8. The CDR3 extends over 14 amino acids. Germline V gene lookup returns CDR1 MDHEN and CDR2 SYDVKM. The CDR3 region has the DNA TGTGCCGGAGGGACAGGGGCCCTAAACTATGGCTACACCTTC. Protein product: CAGGTGALNYGYTF.

This clone has a count of ten or more. The chain joins TRBV24-1 to TRBJ2-1; D gene ambiguous. Per germline, CDR1 KGHDR and CDR2 SFDVKD. CDR3 length: 11 amino acids. Trimming took off 6 bases at V and 7 bases at J, with 6 bases between the two ends. CDR3 in DNA: TGTGCCACCAGTTGGCGGAATGAGCAGTTCTTC. It translates to CATSWRNEQFF.

The chain employs TRBV5-5 and TRBJ2-1; the D gene is possibly TRBD2 (5 bases). The CDR3 is 12 residues long. V was pared by 5 bases and J by 6 bases, with 9 bases between. Germline lookup yields CDR1 SGHKS and CDR2 YYEKEE (reference sequence). CDR3 residues: CASRYGGNEQFF. For the CDR3, the DNA is TGTGCCAGCAGATACGGAGGCAATGAGCAGTTCTTC. The entire variable domain, with the rest obtained from reference TRBV5-5 and TRBJ2-1, is as follows: DAGVTQSPTHLIKTRGQQVTLRCSPISGHKSVSWYQQVLGQGPQFIFQYYEKEERGRGNFPDRFSARQFPNYSSELNVNALLLGDSALYLCASRYGGNEQFFGPGTRLTVL.

The chain joins TRBV7-9 to TRBJ2-1, with a tentative D call TRBD1 (5 bases). Trimming took 5 bases from V and 0 from J, leaving 17 bases between them. Germline values: CDR1 SEHNR, CDR2 FQNEAQ (reference sequence). The CDR3 has 17 residues. The CDR3 reads CASSPQELGPSYNEQFF. As DNA, the CDR3 is TGTGCCAGCAGCCCGCAGGAGTTGGGGCCCTCCTACAATGAGCAGTTCTTC.

J is TRBJ1-4 and V is TRBV18; D might be TRBD1 (5 bases). Germline CDR1 reads KGHSH; CDR2 reads LQKENI. There are 15 residues in the CDR3. Trimming left V 6 bases short and J 5 bases short, with 16 bases between. The CDR3 loop reads CASSLSGGRNEKLFF. The CDR3, as DNA: TGTGCCAGCTCGTTAAGCGGGGGAAGGAATGAAAAACTGTTTTTT.

This chain uses TRBV6-5 with TRBJ1-6; D gene unclear. There are 14 residues in the CDR3. CDR1 is MNHEY and CDR2 is SVGAGI in the germline V gene. V was shortened by 7 bases and J by 8 bases, with 15 bases between the two germline ends. The CDR3 sequence: CASTRTGSDSPLHF. CDR3 bases: TGTGCCAGCACCCGGACGGGGTCCGATTCACCCCTCCACTTT.

V usage is TRBV19 and J usage is TRBJ1-6, with TRBD1 as a possible D gene (5 bases). V shed 6 bases and J shed 4 bases, with 10 bases lying between them. This CDR3 region has 14 residues. The germline gives CDR1 LNHDA, CDR2 SQIVND (reference sequence). CDR3 nucleotide sequence: TGTGCCAGTAGCCGGGGGTGGTATAATTCACCCCTCCACTTT. This codes for CASSRGWYNSPLHF.

The gene calls are TRBV4-2 and TRBJ2-1, with TRBD2 identical over 13 bases. The CDR3 totals 15 residues. Germline CDR1 and CDR2: LGHNA and YNFKEQ. V lost 3 bases, J lost 4 bases, and 0 bases stayed unmatched. The CDR3 coding sequence is TGTGCCAGCAGCCAGACTAGCGGGAGGTACAATGAGCAGTTCTTC. Its protein is CASSQTSGRYNEQFF.

V and J are TRBV19 and TRBJ1-2; D gene unclear. The germline CDR1 and CDR2 sequences are LNHDA and SQIVND (reference sequence). Trimming took 7 bases from V and 4 from J, leaving 10 bases between them. This CDR3 region has 12 residues. The CDR3 sequence is CASTMGSYGYTF. The CDR3 DNA reads TGTGCCAGTACCATGGGGAGCTATGGCTACACCTTC.

The J gene is TRBJ2-7, the V gene TRBV5-1, with 9 bases that match TRBD1. Losses at the gene ends were 4 bases for V and 0 bases for J; bases not matched to a gene: 8. Germline CDR1 SGHRS, CDR2 YFSETQ. The CDR3 is 16 amino acids. The CDR3 sequence is CASSPAPGQGSYEQYF. CDR3 coding DNA: TGCGCCAGCAGCCCGGCACCGGGACAGGGCTCCTACGAGCAGTACTTC.

This chain uses TRBV7-9 with TRBJ1-4; D is perhaps TRBD1 (5 bases). CDR1 and CDR2 from the germline V gene are SEHNR and FQNEAQ (reference sequence). Trimming shortened V by 6 bases and J by 3 bases, and 14 bases separated the two germline ends. The CDR3 loop spans 15 amino acids. CDR3 region: CASSRDSRANEKLFF. The CDR3 DNA is TGTGCCAGCAGTCGAGACAGTAGAGCTAATGAAAAACTGTTTTTT.

The V gene is TRBV7-2, the J gene TRBJ2-1, with a weak D call TRBD1 (6 bases). Germline assignment: CDR1 SGHTA and CDR2 FQGNSA. The CDR3 consists of 13 residues. Deletions cut 0 bases from V and 10 bases from J, with 10 bases between. The CDR3 coding sequence is TGTGCCAGCAGCTTAGCTATAGGGACAGAGCAGTTCTTC. The encoded protein is CASSLAIGTEQFF.

The J gene is TRBJ1-5, the V gene TRBV4-3; 9 bases align to TRBD1. The V gene end was trimmed by 0 bases and the J gene end by 6 bases; junction bases not matched to a gene: 3. Germline CDR1 is LGHNA and CDR2 is YSLEER. This CDR3 spans 15 amino acids. The CDR3: CASSQDRGQGQPQHF. The CDR3 DNA reads TGCGCCAGCAGCCAAGATCGGGGACAGGGTCAGCCCCAGCATTTT.

This clone was seen only once. The rearrangement links TRBV19 to TRBJ2-7, with a tentative D call TRBD2 (5 bases). Germline V gives CDR1 LNHDA, CDR2 SQIVND (reference sequence). Trimming took 0 bases from V and 0 from J, leaving 12 bases between them. This CDR3 region has 16 residues. The CDR3 region has the DNA TGTGCCAGTAGTATAGATGCGGGCGTAGACTCCTACGAGCAGTACTTC. This encodes CASSIDAGVDSYEQYF. Filled out from reference TRBV19 and TRBJ2-7, the complete variable domain reads DGGITQSPKYLFRKEGQNVTLSCEQNLNHDAMYWYRQDPGQGLRLIYYSQIVNDFQKGDIAEGYSVSREKKESFPLTVTSAQKNPTAFYLCASSIDAGVDSYEQYFGPGTRLTVT.

The chain combines TRBV7-9 with TRBJ2-5; 9 nucleotides agree with TRBD1. Germline V gives CDR1 SEHNR, CDR2 FQNEAQ (reference sequence). There are 15 residues in the CDR3. V was pared by 6 bases and J by 4 bases, with 9 bases of the junction left unmatched. In nucleotides, the CDR3 is TGTGCCAGCAGATTAACAGGGGGCTGGGGAGAGACCCAGTACTTC. Amino acid sequence: CASRLTGGWGETQYF. Full variable domain (rest looked up from reference TRBV7-9 and TRBJ2-5): DTGVSQNPRHKITKRGQNVTFRCDPISEHNRLYWYRQTLGQGPEFLTYFQNEAQLEKSRLLSDRFSAERPKGSFSTLEIQRTEQGDSAMYLCASRLTGGWGETQYFGPGTRLLVL.

The rearrangement joins TRBV9 to TRBJ1-2; 9 bases are shared with TRBD1. From germline, CDR1 is SGDLS and CDR2 YYNGEE. The V segment lost 3 bases and the J segment 7 bases; nucleotides outside the gene matches: 7. The CDR3 runs 14 residues. CDR3 protein: CASSAITGGGGYTF. DNA for the CDR3: TGTGCCAGCAGCGCGATAACAGGGGGCGGTGGCTACACCTTC.

The chain has TRBV18 and TRBJ1-4; D is possibly TRBD1 (6 bases). The CDR3 runs to 15 residues. V was shortened by 4 bases and J by 8 bases, with 17 bases between the two germline ends. Germline loops: CDR1 KGHSH, CDR2 LQKENI. Here the CDR3 reads CASSRGGRGEEKLFF. The CDR3 coding sequence is TGTGCCAGCTCACGAGGGGGAAGGGGAGAAGAAAAACTGTTTTTT.